The 27 T cell receptor beta chains in this list originate from one sample, sequenced in a study of CD8 T cells in ankylosing spondylitis. TCRdb reprocessed the 5' RACE reads via MiXCR and lists one record per CDR3 protein. The sample records about 42,000 distinct CDR3 sequences, 4% being singletons. The sequencing sample was made of blood, either unsorted or a sorted T cell fraction (not recorded which). These receptors were obtained from a female donor with ankylosing spondylitis or in good health (not recorded which).

This clonotype was seen ten or more times. The rearrangement joins TRBV9 to TRBJ2-3; TRBD2 is a possible D gene (6 bases). CDR1 and CDR2 from the germline V gene are SGDLS and YYNGEE. The CDR3 length is 14 residues. The germline V and J ends were trimmed by 2 bases and 2 bases, with 9 bases remaining between them. The DNA for the CDR3 is TGTGCCAGCAGCGTGAGGGACTTCACAGATACGCAGTATTTT. Protein sequence: CASSVRDFTDTQYF.

This clonotype was observed at least ten times. The gene calls are TRBV9 and TRBJ1-3; D gene uncertain. Germline-derived CDR1 and CDR2 are SGDLS and YYNGEE. Deletions cut 0 bases from V and 2 bases from J, with 12 bases between. This CDR3 has 16 residues. The CDR3 DNA reads TGTGCCAGCAGCGTAGGGGTCAGCTCACCTGGAAACACCATATATTTT. It codes for CASSVGVSSPGNTIYF.

In its sample, this clonotype was seen many times. The V gene is TRBV9, the J gene TRBJ2-1; 8 bases are a match to TRBD2. Germline CDR1 reads SGDLS; CDR2 reads YYNGEE. The CDR3 is 16 amino acids. V was clipped by 4 bases and J by 4 bases; unmatched bases: 10. CDR3 protein: CASSRSVLAGYNEQFF. CDR3 DNA: TGTGCCAGCAGCCGCTCGGTGTTAGCGGGGTACAATGAGCAGTTCTTC.

This clonotype was counted many times. The J gene is TRBJ2-3, the V gene TRBV9, with TRBD2 matching over 11 bases. The CDR3 contains 17 residues. From germline, CDR1 is SGDLS and CDR2 YYNGEE. The V segment lost 0 bases and the J segment 6 bases; nucleotides outside the gene matches: 9. The CDR3 nucleotides read TGTGCCAGCAGCGTAGGCTGGGCTAGCGGGGGGATGGATACGCAGTATTTT. It specifies CASSVGWASGGMDTQYF.

This clonotype appeared many times. This rearrangement joins TRBV9 to TRBJ1-2, with 9 bases fitting TRBD1. Germline V CDR1 and CDR2: SGDLS, YYNGEE. The CDR3 loop spans 15 amino acids. After removal of 4 bases from V and 6 bases from J, the junction contained 10 bases not matched to a gene. The CDR3 sequence: CASSIDRGIDDGYTF. The CDR3 DNA sequence: TGTGCCAGCAGCATAGACAGGGGGATAGACGATGGCTACACCTTC.

The chain combines TRBV9 with TRBJ2-5, with D possibly being TRBD1 or TRBD2 (5 bases each). The CDR3 is made up of 14 amino acids. Trimming cost V 3 bases and J 4 bases, with 13 bases left between them. The germline V gene has CDR1 SGDLS and CDR2 YYNGEE. The CDR3 protein is CASSGGPPPETQYF. The CDR3 bases are TGTGCCAGCAGCGGGGGACCCCCTCCAGAGACCCAGTACTTC.

Many counts were recorded for this clonotype. The rearrangement links TRBV9 to TRBJ1-3; D remains unclear. Trimming took off 0 bases at V and 2 bases at J, with 9 bases between the two ends. CDR1 and CDR2 from the germline V gene are SGDLS and YYNGEE. The CDR3 loop spans 15 amino acids. The CDR3 nucleotides are TGTGCCAGCAGCGTAGGTGTGGACGCTGGAAACACCATATATTTT. This encodes CASSVGVDAGNTIYF.

This clonotype was observed many times. The chain uses TRBV9 and TRBJ2-3; D is unresolved. The CDR3 extends over 14 amino acids. V lost 0 bases and J lost 9, with 14 bases in between. Germline V gives CDR1 SGDLS, CDR2 YYNGEE. The CDR3 sequence: CASSVAHLGRTQYF. The CDR3 DNA reads TGTGCCAGCAGCGTAGCTCATCTTGGTCGCACGCAGTATTTT.

This clonotype was recorded many times. DNA of the CDR3: TGTGCCAGCAGCAAAGCGGTACAGGCCCTGAACACTGAAGCTTTCTTT. Its protein product is CASSKAVQALNTEAFF. The chain links TRBV9 to TRBJ1-1, with a weak D call TRBD1 (5 bases). Germline V gene data show CDR1 as SGDLS and CDR2 as YYNGEE. The germline V and J ends were trimmed by 4 bases and 0 bases, with 16 bases remaining between them. The CDR3 totals 16 residues.

This clonotype occurred many times. The V gene is TRBV9, the J gene TRBJ1-2; a possible D gene is TRBD1 (5 bases). V dropped 0 bases and J dropped 3 bases, with 6 bases sitting between them. CDR3 length: 13 amino acids. Germline loops: CDR1 SGDLS, CDR2 YYNGEE. Here the CDR3 DNA reads TGTGCCAGCAGCGTAGTGGGGGACTATGGCTACACCTTC. Encoded protein: CASSVVGDYGYTF. Drawing the rest from reference TRBV9 and TRBJ1-2, the complete variable domain is DSGVTQTPKHLITATGQRVTLRCSPRSGDLSVYWYQQSLDQGLQFLIQYYNGEERAKGNILERFSAQQFPDLHSELNLSSLELGDSALYFCASSVVGDYGYTFGSGTRLTVV.

This clonotype was detected once. Given the absence of the conserved phenylalanine or tryptophan at the CDR3 end, a read error is likely. This rearrangement joins TRBV9 to TRBJ1-1; TRBD1 agrees at 7 bases. Per the germline V gene, CDR1 is SGDLS and CDR2 is YYNGEE. The CDR3 loop spans 19 amino acids. CDR3 amino acids: CASSSGGGRSKRWTTEAFL. The CDR3 nucleotides read TGTGCAAGCAGCTCAGGGGGGGGCAGGTCTAAACGATGGACCACTGAAGCTTTCCTT.

The sample holds many counts of this clonotype. V usage is TRBV9 and J usage is TRBJ2-5; TRBD2 agrees at 8 bases. V shed 3 bases and J 4 bases; nucleotides not matched to a gene: 11. CDR3 length: 16 residues. CDR1 and CDR2 (germline): SGDLS, YYNGEE. CDR3 in DNA: TGTGCCAGCAGCGACTCCAAGCGGGGGAGTCGAGAGACCCAGTACTTC. Its translation: CASSDSKRGSRETQYF.

The table lists this clonotype with many counts. The V and J genes are TRBV9 and TRBJ2-3, with TRBD2 matching 10 bases. This CDR3 is built from 16 residues. The V and J ends lost 0 bases and 2 bases, in that order; junction bases with no gene match: 3. Germline CDR1 reads SGDLS; CDR2 reads YYNGEE. For the CDR3, the DNA is TGTGCCAGCAGCGTAGAACTAGCGGGGCCCACAGATACGCAGTATTTT. Its translation: CASSVELAGPTDTQYF.

Many counts were recorded for this clonotype. This chain links TRBV9 with TRBJ2-2; unclear D gene. V lost 0 bases, J lost 5 bases, and 8 bases lay in between. The V gene's germline CDR1 is SGDLS and CDR2 YYNGEE. The CDR3 is 14 residues long. CDR3 region: CASSVGSLTGELFF. The CDR3 DNA sequence: TGTGCCAGCAGCGTAGGTAGTCTGACCGGGGAGCTGTTTTTT.

V and J are TRBV9 and TRBJ1-2, with TRBD1 matching 7 bases. CDR1 SGDLS and CDR2 YYNGEE come from the germline V gene. The V gene end was trimmed by 4 bases and the J gene end by 3 bases; junction bases not matched to a gene: 6. The CDR3 extends over 14 amino acids. The CDR3 loop is CASSRPTGHYGYTF. The CDR3 coding sequence is TGTGCCAGCAGCCGACCGACAGGGCACTATGGCTACACCTTC. Full variable domain (outside the CDR3, taken from reference TRBV9 and TRBJ1-2): DSGVTQTPKHLITATGQRVTLRCSPRSGDLSVYWYQQSLDQGLQFLIQYYNGEERAKGNILERFSAQQFPDLHSELNLSSLELGDSALYFCASSRPTGHYGYTFGSGTRLTVV.

CDR3 sequence: CASSPSPGTSPNEQFF. DNA of the CDR3: TGTGCCAGCAGCCCCTCCCCCGGGACTAGCCCCAATGAGCAGTTCTTC. The chain uses TRBV9 and TRBJ2-1, with 9 positions matching TRBD2. This CDR3 comprises 16 residues. V lost 4 bases to trimming and J lost 6 bases; unmatched junction nucleotides: 11. The germline V gene encodes CDR1 SGDLS and CDR2 YYNGEE. Using reference TRBV9 and TRBJ2-1 for the parts outside the CDR3, the full variable domain is DSGVTQTPKHLITATGQRVTLRCSPRSGDLSVYWYQQSLDQGLQFLIQYYNGEERAKGNILERFSAQQFPDLHSELNLSSLELGDSALYFCASSPSPGTSPNEQFFGPGTRLTVL.

This clonotype was recorded many times. The chain combines TRBV9 with TRBJ2-5, with 9 nucleotides matching TRBD2. The germline V gene has CDR1 SGDLS and CDR2 YYNGEE. J gave up 5 bases and V 0 bases, and 8 bases lay outside the gene matches. CDR3 length equals 16 residues. CDR3 DNA: TGTGCCAGCAGCGTAGCTGCGGGGGGGCCCCCGGAGACCCAGTACTTC. Translation: CASSVAAGGPPETQYF.

This clonotype was counted ten times or more. This sequence joins TRBV9 and TRBJ2-2, with 9 bases matching TRBD1. Germline trimming cut 7 bases from V and 6 bases from J; bases unmatched to any gene: 10. The germline V gene encodes CDR1 SGDLS and CDR2 YYNGEE. CDR3 length equals 15 residues. The CDR3 is CASGPGQGYPGELFF. CDR3 DNA: TGTGCCAGCGGCCCGGGACAGGGTTATCCCGGGGAGCTGTTTTTT.

This clonotype has at least ten counts. The rearrangement uses TRBV9 and TRBJ2-3; 9 bases match TRBD2. The germline gives CDR1 SGDLS, CDR2 YYNGEE. CDR3 length equals 16 residues. The ends lost 4 bases at V and 4 bases at J; junction bases unmatched: 10. The CDR3 is CASSSTPGGGADTQYF. The CDR3, as DNA: TGTGCCAGCAGCTCTACACCGGGCGGGGGGGCAGATACGCAGTATTTT.

This clonotype has ten or more counts. V and J are TRBV9 and TRBJ2-5; the D gene could be TRBD1 or TRBD2 (5 bases each). Germline lookup yields CDR1 SGDLS and CDR2 YYNGEE. There are 18 residues in the CDR3. V was cut by 0 bases and J by 4 bases, with 22 bases left in between. In DNA, the CDR3 is TGTGCCAGCAGCGTAGATTTATGGGGGAGCCAGGCCTCAGAGACCCAGTACTTC. Translating it yields CASSVDLWGSQASETQYF.

This clonotype was observed at least ten times. CDR3 loop: CASSVGGMDTQYF. The CDR3 region has the DNA TGTGCCAGCAGCGTTGGGGGCATGGATACGCAGTATTTT. This rearrangement joins TRBV9 to TRBJ2-3; maybe TRBD1 (6 bases). The V end was cut by 2 bases, the J end by 6 bases, with 10 bases between. This CDR3 is built from 13 residues. Germline V gene data show CDR1 as SGDLS and CDR2 as YYNGEE.

This clonotype was seen many times. This chain connects TRBV9 to TRBJ2-7; 11 nucleotides match TRBD1. Looked up from germline, CDR1 is SGDLS and CDR2 is YYNGEE. This CDR3 has 15 amino acids. V was clipped by 3 bases and J by 5 bases; unmatched bases: 7. Written as DNA, the CDR3 is TGTGCCAGCAGCGGACCCGGGACAGGGGGAGACGAGCAGTACTTC. Protein: CASSGPGTGGDEQYF.

This clonotype was recorded many times. The CDR3 reads CASSVEVTGNSPLHF. Here the CDR3 DNA reads TGTGCCAGCAGCGTAGAAGTGACGGGGAATTCACCCCTCCACTTT. The rearrangement joins TRBV9 to TRBJ1-6, with D unresolved. The CDR3 loop spans 15 amino acids. Germline V gives CDR1 SGDLS, CDR2 YYNGEE. V lost 0 bases and J 7 bases, leaving 11 bases between the germline ends.

This clonotype came up many times. The chain has TRBV9 and TRBJ1-1; D is perhaps TRBD1 (5 bases). This CDR3 region has 15 residues. V lost 0 bases and J 4 bases, leaving 13 bases between the germline ends. CDR1 is SGDLS and CDR2 is YYNGEE in the germline V gene. Written as DNA, the CDR3 is TGTGCCAGCAGCGTAGCCCAGGGTTGGGGCACTGAAGCTTTCTTT. This encodes CASSVAQGWGTEAFF.

This clonotype was seen ten or more times. The chain has TRBV9 and TRBJ2-1; the D is unclear. The CDR3 sequence is 15 residues long. Germline lookup yields CDR1 SGDLS and CDR2 YYNGEE. Trimming stripped 1 base from V and 2 bases from J, with 10 bases between. In DNA, the CDR3 is TGTGCCAGCAGCGTACCCGGCGGCCCCTACAATGAGCAGTTCTTC. Translating it yields CASSVPGGPYNEQFF.

In this sample, this clonotype turned up many times. The chain has TRBV24-1 and TRBJ1-2; D is unresolved. CDR3 size: 13 residues. Germline assignment: CDR1 KGHDR and CDR2 SFDVKD. The V end lost 5 bases, the J end lost 4 bases, and 10 bases lay between the germline ends. CDR3 in amino acids: CATSGSAIYGYTF. CDR3 in DNA: TGTGCCACCAGTGGATCGGCGATCTATGGCTACACCTTC.

This clonotype is labeled medium-sized. The rearrangement joins TRBV9 to TRBJ2-7; D is uncertain. The CDR3 runs 14 residues. Germline V gene lookup returns CDR1 SGDLS and CDR2 YYNGEE. V was shortened by 0 bases and J by 2 bases, with 9 bases between the two germline ends. This CDR3 reads CASSVGTETYEQYF. CDR3 coding DNA: TGTGCCAGCAGCGTAGGGACGGAAACCTACGAGCAGTACTTC.